These 22 T cell receptor beta chains share one sample of origin, sequenced in a study of response to subunit inactivated influenza vaccine. One entry per CDR3 protein, called by TCRdb with MiXCR from the RT-PCR reads. The sample includes about 540,000 distinct CDR3 sequences, approximately 20% of them seen just once. The sample also formed part of further work on T cells expressing NK-cell markers. That source adds: For TCR beta, cDNA was produced by 5'RACE template switching with UMIs.

Sample: CD4+ T cells sorted from PBMCs, taken 11 to 12 days after vaccination. The origin of the receptors is a man aged 50-59 years who received an inactivated influenza vaccine.

This clonotype was seen a handful of times. The chain joins TRBV15 to TRBJ2-7; 11 bases align to TRBD1. With 2 bases clipped from V and 4 bases from J, the junction kept 10 bases outside the gene matches. CDR3 length equals 17 residues. CDR1 LNHNV and CDR2 YYDKDF come from the germline V gene (reference sequence). The CDR3 coding sequence is TGTGCCACCAGCAGAACCGGAGGGACAGGGGGAATTTACGAGCAGTACTTC. Protein: CATSRTGGTGGIYEQYF. Complete variable domain (other parts from reference TRBV15 and TRBJ2-7): DAMVIQNPRYQVTQFGKPVTLSCSQTLNHNVMYWYQQKSSQAPKLLFHYYDKDFNNEADTPDNFQSRRPNTSFCFLDIRSPGLGDTAMYLCATSRTGGTGGIYEQYFGPGTRLTVT.

This clonotype was counted between two and nine times. Here the CDR3 reads CASSLGGGARQGNEQYF. CDR3 DNA sequence: TGTGCCAGCAGCTTGGGAGGTGGGGCTCGACAGGGAAACGAGCAGTACTTC. The chain joins TRBV5-4 to TRBJ2-7; TRBD1 matches at 7 bases. Germline-derived CDR1 and CDR2 are SGHNT and YYREEE (reference sequence). CDR3 length: 17 amino acids. J gave up 5 bases and V 0 bases, and 14 bases lay outside the gene matches.

This clonotype was found many times. This rearrangement joins TRBV30 to TRBJ2-5; 7 bases agree with TRBD2. Trimming at V came to 0 bases and at J to 6 bases, leaving 7 bases not matched to a gene. Per the germline V gene, CDR1 is GTSNPN and CDR2 is SVGIG (reference sequence). The CDR3 sequence is 14 residues long. CDR3 amino acids: CAWSVPGRKKTQYF. CDR3 sequence (DNA): TGTGCCTGGAGTGTACCCGGGAGGAAAAAGACCCAGTACTTC.

In this sample, this clonotype turned up many times. The V and J genes are TRBV3-1 and TRBJ2-2; D remains unclear. The CDR3 spans 12 residues. CDR1 is LGHDT, CDR2 YNNKEL, per germline (reference sequence). Trimming removed 6 bases from V and 2 bases from J, with 4 bases in between. CDR3 in DNA: TGTGCCAGCAGTGTAAACACCGGGGAGCTGTTTTTT. This sequence encodes CASSVNTGELFF. Looking up the rest from reference TRBV3-1 and TRBJ2-2 gives the full variable domain: DTAVSQTPKYLVTQMGNDKSIKCEQNLGHDTMYWYKQDSKKFLKIMFSYNNKELIINETVPNRFSPKSPDKAHLNLHINSLELGDSAVYFCASSVNTGELFFGEGSRLTVL.

The chain carries TRBV4-3 and TRBJ2-1; TRBD1 matches at 8 bases. V shed 6 bases and J 11 bases; nucleotides not matched to a gene: 9. This CDR3 spans 13 amino acids. Looked up from germline, CDR1 is LGHNA and CDR2 is YSLEER. The CDR3 bases are TGCGCCAGCAGTTCCTCGACAGGGGATAAGCAGTTCTTC. Translating gives CASSSSTGDKQFF.

In this sample, this clonotype turned up a few times. This chain joins TRBV7-2 and TRBJ2-7, with D hard to call. CDR1 SGHTA and CDR2 FQGNSA come from the germline V gene. Trimming took off 2 bases at V and 7 bases at J, with 15 bases between the two ends. CDR3 length: 14 residues. The CDR3 loop is CASSLPTKAREQYF. CDR3 in DNA: TGTGCCAGCAGCTTACCGACGAAAGCCAGAGAGCAGTACTTC.

This clonotype appeared a few times. The chain is built from TRBV2 and TRBJ1-2; D unresolved. V was clipped by 2 bases and J by 2 bases, with 9 bases between them. The CDR3 covers 14 residues. In germline, CDR1 is SNHLY, CDR2 FYNNEI. CDR3 nucleotides: TGTGCCAGCAGTGAAATGGTGCGGAACTATGGCTACACCTTC. Translated, it gives CASSEMVRNYGYTF.

There are many counts of this clonotype. V usage is TRBV7-2 and J usage is TRBJ2-7; a weak D match, TRBD2 (6 bases). Germline CDR1 reads SGHTA; CDR2 reads FQGNSA. This CDR3 is 13 amino acids long. V was trimmed by 8 bases and J by 3 bases, leaving 14 bases between them. CDR3 in amino acids: CASSRLGSYEQYF. The CDR3 bases are TGTGCCAGCTCCCGTCTCGGGAGCTACGAGCAGTACTTC.

The CDR3 nucleotides read TGTGCCAGCAGTTTTATAGGGGCCCAGTACTTC. Its protein is CASSFIGAQYF. V and J are TRBV12-3 or TRBV12-4 and TRBJ2-5, with a weak D call TRBD1 (5 bases). Trimming shortened V by 3 bases and J by 9 bases, and 8 bases separated the two germline ends. This CDR3 has 11 amino acids.

The genes are TRBV7-9 and TRBJ2-3; D might be TRBD2 (5 bases). V lost 5 bases to trimming and J lost 0 bases, with 12 bases between them. This CDR3 comprises 15 residues. Germline CDR1 and CDR2: SEHNR and FQNEAQ (reference sequence). Here the CDR3 DNA reads TGTGCCAGCAGCCCCCGGCGGGCTAGCACAGATACGCAGTATTTT. As protein: CASSPRRASTDTQYF.

This clonotype has a handful of counts. This chain links TRBV12-3 or TRBV12-4 with TRBJ2-2; D remains ambiguous. The CDR3 totals 16 residues. The ends were cut back, 6 bases at V and 7 bases at J, with 21 bases in the middle. The DNA for the CDR3 is TGTGCCAGCAGCGCCACCGGCTTCTCTTTTGGCGGGGAGCTGTTTTTT. Protein: CASSATGFSFGGELFF.

This rearrangement joins TRBV11-3 to TRBJ1-1; D not resolved. V was trimmed by 1 base and J by 4 bases, leaving 7 bases between them. The germline CDR1 and CDR2 sequences are SGHNT and YENEEA. The CDR3 runs 13 residues. Here the CDR3 reads CASSLGTSTEAFF. DNA for the CDR3: TGTGCCAGCAGCTTAGGGACGAGCACTGAAGCTTTCTTT.

About this clonotype: A much larger clone differs from this one at a single base, so this may be a read error. The V gene is TRBV30, the J gene TRBJ2-3; D ambiguous. Trimming stripped 4 bases from V and 1 base from J, with 15 bases between. From germline, CDR1 is GTSNPN and CDR2 SVGIG (reference sequence). The CDR3 is 15 residues long. CDR3 in amino acids: CAWKTLARGTDTQYF. The CDR3 region has the DNA TGTGCCTGGAAGACTCTCGCTCGGGGCACAGATACGCAGTATTTT.

This clonotype has just a few counts. The chain links TRBV5-1 to TRBJ1-2; the match to TRBD1 covers 8 bases. The V gene end was trimmed by 4 bases and the J gene end by 6 bases; junction bases not matched to a gene: 5. The CDR3 loop spans 13 amino acids. Germline V CDR1 and CDR2: SGHRS, YFSETQ. The DNA of the CDR3 is TGCGCCAGCAGCCCCCCGACAGGGGATGGCTACACCTTC. The encoded protein is CASSPPTGDGYTF.

This clonotype was picked up a small number of times. The V call is TRBV20-1, the J call TRBJ2-3; TRBD2 aligns across 13 bases. Germline V gene data show CDR1 as DFQATT and CDR2 as SNEGSKA (reference sequence). This CDR3 contains 16 residues. The ends lost 1 base at V and 1 base at J; junction bases unmatched: 2. For the CDR3, the DNA is TGCAGTGCTAGAGGGGGACTAGCGGGGCGCACAGATACGCAGTATTTT. Translated: CSARGGLAGRTDTQYF.

This clonotype was seen only a few times. J is TRBJ2-2 and V is TRBV29-1, with 9 bases fitting TRBD1. The CDR3 consists of 13 residues. V shed 7 bases, J shed 6 bases, and the junction held 6 bases outside the gene matches. The germline V gene encodes CDR1 SQVTM and CDR2 ANQGSEA. DNA for the CDR3: TGCAGCGCCGACAGGGGGGGGGCCGGGGAGCTGTTTTTT. Translating gives CSADRGGAGELFF.

This clonotype was observed a few times. CDR3 loop: CSATKTANTEAFF. CDR3 DNA: TGCAGTGCTACCAAGACAGCGAACACTGAAGCTTTCTTT. The rearrangement joins TRBV20-1 to TRBJ1-1, with D possibly TRBD1 on 5 matching bases. Germline V lookup: CDR1 DFQATT, CDR2 SNEGSKA (reference sequence). The CDR3 sequence is 13 residues long. V was pared by 4 bases and J by 1 base, with 10 bases between.

The CDR3 loop reads CASSYRAGGELFF. The CDR3 nucleotides read TGTGCCAGCAGTTACAGGGCAGGCGGGGAGCTGTTTTTT. The chain links TRBV6-6 to TRBJ2-2; D not resolved. V lost 2 bases, J lost 7 bases, and 8 bases lay in between. Per germline, CDR1 MNHNY and CDR2 SVGAGI (reference sequence). This CDR3 has 13 residues.

The genes are TRBV12-3 or TRBV12-4 and TRBJ1-3; TRBD1 aligns across 9 bases. The CDR3 runs 18 residues. V lost 7 bases to trimming and J lost 2 bases; unmatched junction nucleotides: 15. DNA of the CDR3: TGTGCCAGCAACCGTCCGGGACAGGGAATGGTCGCTGGAAACACCATATATTTT. Its protein product is CASNRPGQGMVAGNTIYF.

The chain uses TRBV5-1 and TRBJ2-1; D uncertain. With 0 bases removed from V and 5 bases from J, the gap between germline ends came to 9 bases. The CDR3 contains 14 residues. In germline, CDR1 is SGHRS, CDR2 YFSETQ. CDR3 DNA sequence: TGCGCCAGCAGCTTGGGTGGGCTCAACAATGAGCAGTTCTTC. Its protein is CASSLGGLNNEQFF. Full variable domain (missing parts from reference TRBV5-1 and TRBJ2-1): KAGVTQTPRYLIKTRGQQVTLSCSPISGHRSVSWYQQTPGQGLQFLFEYFSETQRNKGNFPGRFSGRQFSNSRSEMNVSTLELGDSALYLCASSLGGLNNEQFFGPGTRLTVL.

This clonotype has more than one count but fewer than ten. This chain links TRBV12-3 or TRBV12-4 with TRBJ2-3, with a weak D call TRBD2 (5 bases). V gave up 5 bases and J gave up 6 bases, with 9 bases separating them. This CDR3 comprises 12 residues. This CDR3 is CASSQTRDTQYF. CDR3 coding DNA: TGTGCCAGCAGTCAAACTAGGGATACGCAGTATTTT.

The chain carries TRBV5-1 and TRBJ2-1, with 10 bases matching TRBD2. CDR1 SGHRS and CDR2 YFSETQ come from the germline V gene. There are 17 residues in the CDR3. The junction had 13 bases not matched to a gene; V was cut back by 4 bases and J by 6 bases. CDR3 residues: CASSARAASGRGNEQFF. CDR3 bases: TGCGCCAGCAGCGCAAGGGCTGCTAGCGGGAGAGGCAATGAGCAGTTCTTC.